Listed here are 29 T cell receptor beta chains from one sample, sequenced in a study of T cell responses to AZD1222 COVID-19 vaccine. Sequenced by immunoSEQ multiplex PCR; TCRdb stores in-frame clones only, minus some. The data contain 90,000 to 150,000 clones, roughly 86% of them singletons. The sample consisted of peripheral blood, taken 28 days after the second AZD1222 dose. The receptor set was obtained from an adult who received the AZD1222 COVID-19 vaccine.

Regarding this clone: Other DNA sequences in the same sample also yield this CDR3. The chain recombines TRBV18 with TRBJ2-5, with 9 bases identical to TRBD1. V shed 3 bases, J shed 5 bases, and the junction held 1 base outside the gene matches. The CDR3 has 13 amino acids. The germline gives CDR1 KGHSH, CDR2 LQKENI. CDR3 DNA: TGTGCCAGCTCACCCGGACAGGGGGAGACCCAGTACTTC. It encodes CASSPGQGETQYF.

The CDR3, as DNA: TGTGCCAGCTTCTACGGGGCTAGCGGGGGTCTCTACAATGAGCAGTTCTTC. Its translation is CASFYGASGGLYNEQFF. This chain links TRBV9 with TRBJ2-1; 10 bases agree with TRBD2. Germline loops: CDR1 SGDLS, CDR2 YYNGEE. This CDR3 region has 17 residues. The V segment lost 7 bases and the J segment 3 bases; nucleotides outside the gene matches: 13.

V and J are TRBV6-2 or TRBV6-3 and TRBJ1-5; perhaps TRBD1 as D (6 bases). Germline V gene data show CDR1 as MNHEY and CDR2 as SVGEGT. The CDR3 consists of 16 residues. V was pared by 5 bases and J by 4 bases, with 18 bases between. The CDR3 DNA sequence: TGTGCCAGCAGTAACCGGACAGTTGAGGCGAATCAGCCCCAGCATTTT. Protein: CASSNRTVEANQPQHF.

This clone was seen more than once but under ten times. V and J are TRBV11-3 and TRBJ1-2; D is perhaps TRBD1 (5 bases). Trimming took 5 bases from V and 4 from J, leaving 17 bases between them. The CDR3 runs 15 residues. CDR1 and CDR2 from the germline V gene are SGHNT and YENEEA. CDR3: CASSPPVGGGYGYTF. The CDR3, as DNA: TGTGCCAGCAGCCCGCCGGTTGGGGGGGGCTATGGCTACACCTTC. Based on the CDR3 plus reference TRBV11-3 and TRBJ1-2, the full variable domain is EAGVVQSPRYKIIEKKQPVAFWCNPISGHNTLYWYLQNLGQGPELLIRYENEEAVDDSQLPKDRFSAERLKGVDSTLKIQPAELGDSAVYLCASSPPVGGGYGYTFGSGTRLTVV.

This clone was found a few times. This sequence joins TRBV7-9 and TRBJ2-7; D unclear. Trimming removed 1 base from V and 4 bases from J, with 11 bases in between. CDR3 length: 14 residues. Germline V CDR1 and CDR2: SEHNR, FQNEAQ (reference sequence). The CDR3 sequence is CASSLGQQSYEQYF. In DNA form, the CDR3 reads TGTGCCAGCAGCTTAGGACAACAGAGTTACGAGCAGTACTTC.

The J gene is TRBJ2-1, the V gene TRBV7-2; tentative D call: TRBD2 (7 bases). V lost 2 bases to trimming and J lost 5 bases, with 13 bases between them. Germline values: CDR1 SGHTA, CDR2 FQGNSA. The CDR3 loop spans 15 amino acids. CDR3 residues: CASSLSGGRNNEQFF. CDR3 DNA sequence: TGTGCCAGCAGCTTATCGGGGGGCCGTAACAATGAGCAGTTCTTC.

This chain connects TRBV30 to TRBJ2-7; 10 nucleotides line up with TRBD1. CDR3 length: 14 residues. The J segment lost 4 bases and the V segment lost 3 bases, leaving 6 bases of the junction unmatched. CDR1 and CDR2 from the germline V gene are GTSNPN and SVGIG (reference sequence). This CDR3 reads CAWSLDRGRYEQYF. The CDR3 nucleotides are TGTGCCTGGAGCCTGGACAGGGGGAGGTACGAGCAGTACTTC.

This clone was counted ten times or more. V is TRBV13 and J is TRBJ2-3, with D possibly TRBD1 on 6 matching bases. Between the trimmed V and J ends, which lost 5 bases and 4 bases, there was a span of 28 bases. Germline V CDR1 and CDR2: PRHDT, FYEKMQ (reference sequence). This CDR3 comprises 19 residues. The CDR3 region has the DNA TGTGCCAGCAGCCCACCGGGACACCGGTTGCTACTTCCCCCAGATACGCAGTATTTT. Its protein product is CASSPPGHRLLLPPDTQYF.

V is TRBV14 and J is TRBJ2-7, with 8 bases lining up with TRBD1. J gave up 1 base and V 5 bases, and 4 bases lay outside the gene matches. The CDR3 has 14 residues. Germline values: CDR1 SGHDN, CDR2 FVKESK. CDR3 loop: CASSSTGVSYEQYF. CDR3 in DNA: TGTGCCAGCAGCTCGACAGGGGTATCCTACGAGCAGTACTTC.

This rearrangement joins TRBV5-1 to TRBJ2-1; 9 bases map to TRBD1. V trimming: 1 base; J trimming: 7 bases; junction bases outside the gene matches: 6. The CDR3 is 15 residues long. In germline, CDR1 is SGHRS, CDR2 YFSETQ. The CDR3 nucleotides are TGCGCCAGCAGCTTGAAAAGGACAGGGGTAAATGAGCAGTTCTTC. This codes for CASSLKRTGVNEQFF.

CDR3 sequence: CASSAFGDTGELFF. CDR3 sequence (DNA): TGTGCCAGCAGTGCGTTCGGAGACACCGGGGAGCTGTTTTTT. The J gene is TRBJ2-2, the V gene TRBV6-4; D is ambiguous. With 4 bases removed from V and 3 bases from J, the gap between germline ends came to 9 bases. Germline loops: CDR1 MRHNA, CDR2 SNTAGT. The CDR3 covers 14 residues.

The sample holds one count of this clone. The chain links TRBV16 to TRBJ1-2; 11 bases are shared with TRBD1. The CDR3 length is 14 residues. Germline-derived CDR1 and CDR2 are KGHSY and FQNENV. The J segment lost 7 bases and the V segment lost 4 bases, leaving 5 bases of the junction unmatched. The CDR3 is CASSLSDRGLGYTF. The CDR3 DNA sequence: TGTGCCAGCAGCCTCTCGGACAGGGGGCTTGGCTACACCTTC. The whole variable domain, filled in from reference TRBV16 and TRBJ1-2, reads GEEVAQTPKHLVRGEGQKAKLYCAPIKGHSYVFWYQQVLKNEFKFLISFQNENVFDETGMPKERFSAKCLPNSPCSLEIQATKLEDSAVYFCASSLSDRGLGYTFGSGTRLTVV.

The chain employs TRBV2 and TRBJ2-3; 8 bases line up with TRBD1. The CDR3 runs 15 residues. Per the germline V gene, CDR1 is SNHLY and CDR2 is FYNNEI. V lost 5 bases, J lost 5 bases, and 9 bases stayed unmatched. CDR3 sequence (DNA): TGTGCCAGCAGTACGGACAGGGACGTGAAAGATACGCAGTATTTT. This translates into CASSTDRDVKDTQYF.

This sequence joins TRBV19 and TRBJ2-7, with 9 bases matching TRBD1. CDR3 size: 15 residues. CDR1 LNHDA and CDR2 SQIVND come from the germline V gene (reference sequence). V dropped 3 bases and J dropped 4; count of bases not matched to a gene: 7. In nucleotides, the CDR3 is TGTGCCAGTAGTATCCCAGGACAGGGGAGGTACGAGCAGTACTTC. Protein sequence: CASSIPGQGRYEQYF.

The chain is built from TRBV7-9 and TRBJ2-1; D tentatively fits TRBD1 or TRBD2 (6 bases each). There are 13 residues in the CDR3. The ends were cut back, 2 bases at V and 8 bases at J, with 10 bases in the middle. Germline loops: CDR1 SEHNR, CDR2 FQNEAQ (reference sequence). CDR3 in amino acids: CASSLTGADEQFF. DNA of the CDR3: TGTGCCAGCAGCTTAACGGGGGCAGATGAGCAGTTCTTC. The full variable domain, rest sourced from reference TRBV7-9 and TRBJ2-1, is DTGVSQNPRHKITKRGQNVTFRCDPISEHNRLYWYRQTLGQGPEFLTYFQNEAQLEKSRLLSDRFSAERPKGSFSTLEIQRTEQGDSAMYLCASSLTGADEQFFGPGTRLTVL.

The chain joins TRBV7-9 to TRBJ1-3; D uncertain. CDR3 size: 12 residues. Germline V gives CDR1 SEHNR, CDR2 FQNEAQ (reference sequence). Between the trimmed V and J ends, which lost 3 bases and 4 bases, there was a span of 4 bases. Written as DNA, the CDR3 is TGTGCCAGCAGCTTCGTCGGAAACACCATATATTTT. This sequence encodes CASSFVGNTIYF.

CDR3 sequence reads: CASSPGVVGYGYTF. CDR3 nucleotides: TGTGCCAGCAGCCCAGGGGTGGTCGGCTATGGCTACACCTTC. This rearrangement joins TRBV3-1 (or the pseudogene TRBV3-2) to TRBJ1-2; D possibly corresponds to TRBD1 (6 bases). The CDR3 has 14 amino acids. CDR1 is LGHDT, CDR2 YNNKEL, per germline (reference sequence). The V gene lost 4 bases and the J gene lost 4 bases, with 13 bases spanning the gap.

The chain is built from TRBV5-5 and TRBJ2-7; D is uncertain. V lost 4 bases, J lost 6 bases, and 8 bases lay in between. In germline, CDR1 is SGHKS, CDR2 YYEKEE (reference sequence). The CDR3 sequence is 11 residues long. The CDR3 spells CASSLLFEQYF. For the CDR3, the DNA is TGTGCCAGCAGCCTCTTGTTCGAGCAGTACTTC.

J is TRBJ2-3 and V is TRBV30; D not resolved. Between the trimmed V and J ends, which lost 2 bases and 1 base, there was a span of 22 bases. The CDR3 is made up of 18 amino acids. In germline, CDR1 is GTSNPN, CDR2 SVGIG (reference sequence). CDR3 protein: CAWSITRATRSGTDTQYF. The CDR3 region has the DNA TGTGCCTGGAGTATAACCCGGGCTACCCGTTCGGGCACAGATACGCAGTATTTT. Supplemented by reference TRBV30 and TRBJ2-3, the full variable domain reads SQTIHQWPATLVQPVGSPLSLECTVEGTSNPNLYWYRQAAGRGLQLLFYSVGIGQISSEVPQNLSASRPQDRQFILSSKKLLLSDSGFYLCAWSITRATRSGTDTQYFGPGTRLTVL.

The gene calls are TRBV6-1 and TRBJ1-5, with 7 bases lining up with TRBD1. V gave up 3 bases and J gave up 2 bases; unmatched junction bases: 7. CDR1 MNHNS and CDR2 SASEGT come from the germline V gene. The CDR3 contains 16 residues. The CDR3 loop reads CASSDRGKGGNQPQHF. The CDR3 region has the DNA TGTGCCAGCAGTGACAGGGGGAAAGGTGGCAATCAGCCCCAGCATTTT.

Points on this clone: Distinct nucleotide sequences in the sample also encode this CDR3. This chain connects TRBV7-9 to TRBJ1-1; D is ambiguous. V was pared by 3 bases and J by 4 bases, with 9 bases between. The CDR3 consists of 13 residues. Germline V CDR1 and CDR2: SEHNR, FQNEAQ (reference sequence). CDR3: CASSLRGITEAFF. As DNA, the CDR3 is TGTGCCAGCAGCTTGCGGGGTATCACTGAAGCTTTCTTT.

This chain links TRBV18 with TRBJ1-1; TRBD1 matches 8 bases. The CDR3 is 15 amino acids. V trimming: 5 bases; J trimming: 2 bases; junction bases outside the gene matches: 7. Germline CDR1 is KGHSH and CDR2 is LQKENI. CDR3 loop: CASSAGGARNTEAFF. CDR3 DNA: TGTGCCAGCTCAGCAGGGGGCGCGAGAAACACTGAAGCTTTCTTT.

This clone was detected only a few times. The chain carries TRBV5-1 and TRBJ2-7; possibly TRBD2 for D (5 bases). The CDR3 has 16 residues. In germline, CDR1 is SGHRS, CDR2 YFSETQ. Trimming left V 0 bases short and J 1 base short, with 14 bases between. CDR3 in amino acids: CASSLEGPWRSYEQYF. Written as DNA, the CDR3 is TGCGCCAGCAGCTTGGAGGGCCCTTGGAGGTCCTACGAGCAGTACTTC.

The chain links TRBV15 to TRBJ1-1, with D perhaps matching TRBD1 (6 bases). Trimming took off 4 bases at V and 0 bases at J, with 9 bases between the two ends. The CDR3 has 14 residues. Germline loops: CDR1 LNHNV, CDR2 YYDKDF (reference sequence). The CDR3 nucleotides read TGTGCCACCAGCAAACGACAGGTGAACACTGAAGCTTTCTTT. Its translation: CATSKRQVNTEAFF. Supplemented by reference TRBV15 and TRBJ1-1, the full variable domain reads DAMVIQNPRYQVTQFGKPVTLSCSQTLNHNVMYWYQQKSSQAPKLLFHYYDKDFNNEADTPDNFQSRRPNTSFCFLDIRSPGLGDTAMYLCATSKRQVNTEAFFGQGTRLTVV.

The genes are TRBV19 and TRBJ1-5; 9 bases agree with TRBD1. J was trimmed by 3 bases and V by 6 bases; bases with no gene match: 6. The CDR3 length is 15 residues. The V gene's germline CDR1 is LNHDA and CDR2 SQIVND (reference sequence). The CDR3 spells CASRTRDRVNQPQHF. The CDR3 region has the DNA TGTGCCAGTAGAACAAGGGACAGGGTCAATCAGCCCCAGCATTTT.

J is TRBJ1-6 and V is TRBV15; perhaps TRBD1 as D (6 bases). The length of the CDR3 is 14 residues. Trimming pared 7 bases from V and 8 bases from J, leaving 15 bases between. Germline loops: CDR1 LNHNV, CDR2 YYDKDF (reference sequence). The CDR3 DNA sequence: TGTGCCACCACCCTCGACAGGCGGCATTCACCCCTCCACTTT. It is translated as CATTLDRRHSPLHF.

The genes are TRBV4-3 and TRBJ1-2; D gene uncertain. CDR1 is LGHNA, CDR2 YSLEER, per germline. This CDR3 spans 15 amino acids. Trimming shortened V by 5 bases and J by 5 bases, and 18 bases separated the two germline ends. Here the CDR3 DNA reads TGCGCCAGCAGCTCCAAGTGGGCCTTTGGATATGGCTACACCTTC. Its translation: CASSSKWAFGYGYTF.

The V call is TRBV28, the J call TRBJ1-1; D gene unclear. Germline V lookup: CDR1 MDHEN, CDR2 SYDVKM. The CDR3 has 14 residues. V was cut by 5 bases and J by 5 bases, with 15 bases left in between. The CDR3 sequence: CASSPMPQRTEAFF. The CDR3 DNA reads as TGTGCCAGCAGTCCGATGCCCCAGAGGACTGAAGCTTTCTTT.

The gene calls are TRBV9 and TRBJ1-6, with D tentatively TRBD1 (5 bases). The germline V and J ends were trimmed by 4 bases and 7 bases, with 15 bases remaining between them. In germline, CDR1 is SGDLS, CDR2 YYNGEE. The CDR3 is made up of 15 amino acids. The CDR3 sequence: CASSPIGTGNSPLHF. The CDR3 region has the DNA TGTGCCAGCAGCCCGATCGGGACCGGCAATTCACCCCTCCACTTT.